The subject of this entry is one TCR beta chain. These data come from a study of blood T cell repertoires in COVID-19. Individuals drawn from some 25 US areas were roughly 18 to 95 years old. Cohort 3 recovery required two negative PCRs, clearance, or symptom resolution. Here immunoSEQ multiplex PCR was the method, and the copy in TCRdb shows in-frame clones only, minus some. The sample holds 300,000 to 450,000 clones, 70% to 90% seen once. Sequencing was performed on PBMCs or T cells enriched from blood (not recorded which). The receptor comes from a man younger than 45 who had recovered from COVID-19.

CDR3: CASSLPTGEYTSGANVLTF. Here the CDR3 DNA reads TGTGCCAGCAGTTTGCCGACAGGTGAATATACCTCTGGGGCCAACGTCCTGACTTTC. The chain joins TRBV28 to TRBJ2-6, with D possibly being TRBD1 (6 bases). The CDR3 length is 19 residues. Per the germline V gene, CDR1 is MDHEN and CDR2 is SYDVKM. Trimming removed 3 bases at V and 0 bases at J, with 18 bases between.